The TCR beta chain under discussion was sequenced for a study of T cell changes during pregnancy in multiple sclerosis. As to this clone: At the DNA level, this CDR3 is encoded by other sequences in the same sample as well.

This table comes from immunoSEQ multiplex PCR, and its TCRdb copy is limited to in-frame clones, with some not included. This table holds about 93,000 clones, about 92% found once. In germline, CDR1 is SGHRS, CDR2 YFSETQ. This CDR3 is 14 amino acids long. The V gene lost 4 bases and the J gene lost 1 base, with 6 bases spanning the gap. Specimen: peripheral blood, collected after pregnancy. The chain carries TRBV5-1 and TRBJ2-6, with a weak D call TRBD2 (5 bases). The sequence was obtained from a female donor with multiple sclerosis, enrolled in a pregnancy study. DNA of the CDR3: TGCGCCAGCAGCAGCGGATCTGGGGCCAACGTCCTGACTTTC. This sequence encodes CASSSGSGANVLTF.